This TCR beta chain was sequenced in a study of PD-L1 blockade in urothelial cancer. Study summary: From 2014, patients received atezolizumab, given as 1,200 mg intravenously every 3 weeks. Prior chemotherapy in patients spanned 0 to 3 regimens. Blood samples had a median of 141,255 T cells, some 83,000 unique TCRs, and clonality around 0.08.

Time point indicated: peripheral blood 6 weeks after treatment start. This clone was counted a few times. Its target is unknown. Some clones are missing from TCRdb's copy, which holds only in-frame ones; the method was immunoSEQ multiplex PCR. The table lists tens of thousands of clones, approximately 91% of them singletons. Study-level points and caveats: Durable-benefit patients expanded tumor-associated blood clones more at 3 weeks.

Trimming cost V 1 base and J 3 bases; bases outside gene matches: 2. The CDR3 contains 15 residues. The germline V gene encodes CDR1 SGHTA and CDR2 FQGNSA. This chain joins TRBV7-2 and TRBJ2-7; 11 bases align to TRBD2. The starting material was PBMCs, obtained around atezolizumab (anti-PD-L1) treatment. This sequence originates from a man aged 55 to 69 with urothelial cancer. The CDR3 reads CASSLGLAGGYEQYF. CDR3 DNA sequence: TGTGCCAGCAGCTTAGGGCTAGCGGGAGGCTACGAGCAGTACTTC. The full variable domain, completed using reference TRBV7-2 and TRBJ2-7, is GAGVSQSPSNKVTEKGKDVELRCDPISGHTALYWYRQSLGQGLEFLIYFQGNSAPDKSGLPSDRFSAERTGGSVSTLTIQRTQQEDSAVYLCASSLGLAGGYEQYFGPGTRLTVT.